At least ten counts were recorded for the clone carrying this TCR beta chain. Antigen specificity is unknown. Trimming took 3 bases from V and 4 from J, leaving 8 bases between them. CDR1 is SGDLS, CDR2 YYNGEE, per germline. The CDR3 is 13 residues long. The source of the sample is a study of CD8+CD57+ T cells in acquired aplastic anemia. Study overall: Healthy donors averaged about 10 million reads for CD4+ cells. Study-wide results and limits: Between the patient and control groups, CD8+ Simpson's diversity did not differ significantly.

Genomic DNA was employed as the template in profiling TCR beta VDJ and CDR3. TCRdb ran MiXCR on the reads and lists one entry per CDR3 protein. The repertoire includes 50,000 to 70,000 distinct CDR3 sequences, about 54% of them detected once, and over 2% sits in the top ten. This receptor was taken from a human donor in good health, serving as a control. The sample taken for sequencing was sorted CD4+, CD8+, or CD8+CD57+ T cells (not recorded which) from PBMCs. The V call is TRBV9, the J call TRBJ2-1; D remains ambiguous. CDR3 sequence: CASSAPGYNEQFF. DNA of the CDR3: TGTGCCAGCAGCGCCCCAGGTTACAATGAGCAGTTCTTC. Drawing the rest from reference TRBV9 and TRBJ2-1, the complete variable domain is DSGVTQTPKHLITATGQRVTLRCSPRSGDLSVYWYQQSLDQGLQFLIQYYNGEERAKGNILERFSAQQFPDLHSELNLSSLELGDSALYFCASSAPGYNEQFFGPGTRLTVL.